These T cell receptor beta chains were read from a single sample in a study of cytomegalovirus exposure and HLA in healthy donors. This table comes from immunoSEQ multiplex PCR, and its TCRdb copy is limited to in-frame clones, with some not included. The sample lists approximately 150,000 clones; more than 60% were seen once. Sequenced sample: PBMCs. The source of these receptors is a young man in good health and CMV-seropositive. The CDR3 runs from the conserved cysteine through the conserved F or W. The order of the fields is clone size, J gene, D gene, V gene, CDR3 protein, CDR3 DNA. A D gene is named only where the DNA matches it firmly. Size tells how often a clone was seen (once, few, many) or the class of an expanded clone, and some rows leave it out.

once,TRBJ2-6,.,TRBV27,CASSLISLATSGANVLTF,TGTGCCAGCAGTCTTATTAGCCTGGCAACCTCTGGGGCCAACGTCCTGACTTTC
.,TRBJ1-2,.,TRBV5-1,CASSYSENYGYTF,TGCGCCAGCAGCTATTCAGAAAACTATGGCTACACCTTC
.,TRBJ2-7,TRBD2,TRBV9,CASSVAGAGGPYEQYF,TGTGCCAGCAGCGTAGCTGGTGCGGGAGGGCCTTACGAGCAGTACTTC
.,TRBJ2-7,.,TRBV27,CASSAGTPRGYEQYF,TGTGCCAGCAGTGCCGGGACACCCCGTGGGTACGAGCAGTACTTC